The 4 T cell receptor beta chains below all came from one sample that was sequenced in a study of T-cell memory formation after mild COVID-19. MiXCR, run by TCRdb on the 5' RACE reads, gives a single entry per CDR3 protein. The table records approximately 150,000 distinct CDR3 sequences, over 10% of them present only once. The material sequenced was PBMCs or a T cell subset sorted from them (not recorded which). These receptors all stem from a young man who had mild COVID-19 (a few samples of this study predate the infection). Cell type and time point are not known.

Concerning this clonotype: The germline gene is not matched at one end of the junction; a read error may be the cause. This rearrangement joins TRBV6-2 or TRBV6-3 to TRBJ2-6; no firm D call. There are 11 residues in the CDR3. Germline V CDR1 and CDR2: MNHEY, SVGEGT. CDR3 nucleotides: TGTGCCTGCAGGGGGGCCAACGTCCTGACTTTC. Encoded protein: CACRGANVLTF.

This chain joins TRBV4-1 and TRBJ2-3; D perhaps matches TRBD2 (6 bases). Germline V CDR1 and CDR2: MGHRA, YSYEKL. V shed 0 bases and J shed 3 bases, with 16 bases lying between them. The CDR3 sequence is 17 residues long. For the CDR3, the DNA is TGCGCCAGCAGCCAAGAAGGGGACTGGCGGAATACAGATACGCAGTATTTT. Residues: CASSQEGDWRNTDTQYF.

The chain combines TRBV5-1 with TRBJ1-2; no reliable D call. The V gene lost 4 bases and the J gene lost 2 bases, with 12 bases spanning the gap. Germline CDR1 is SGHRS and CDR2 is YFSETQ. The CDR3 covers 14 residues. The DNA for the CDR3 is TGCGCCAGCAGCACCAACCCCCCGAACTATGGCTACACCTTC. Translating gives CASSTNPPNYGYTF.

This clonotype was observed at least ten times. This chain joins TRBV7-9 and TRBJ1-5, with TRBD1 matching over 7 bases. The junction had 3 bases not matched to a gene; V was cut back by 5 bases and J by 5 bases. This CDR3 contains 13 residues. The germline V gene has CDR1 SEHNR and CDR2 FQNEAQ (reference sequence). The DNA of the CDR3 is TGTGCCAGCAGCCCCCAGGGGGATCAGCCCCAGCATTTT. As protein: CASSPQGDQPQHF.